The 16 T cell receptor beta chains below were found in one sample sequenced in a study of T-cell reconstitution after alpha-beta-depleted transplantation in children. The authors prepared the TCRbeta library with unique molecular identifiers. TCRdb analysed the PCR reads with MiXCR anew, one entry per CDR3 protein. This table has 550,000 to 600,000 distinct CDR3 sequences, under 30% appearing once. The sequencing used PBMCs, mostly from graft donor cells, collected 360 days after TCRalphabeta/CD19-depleted stem cell transplant. These receptors all stem from a boy younger than two who had a stem cell transplant for acute myeloid leukemia, so the T cells may come from the graft donor.

The chain couples TRBV10-3 to TRBJ2-1, with D perhaps given as TRBD1 or TRBD2 (5 bases each). The V and J ends lost 6 bases and 7 bases respectively, with 16 bases between them. This CDR3 is built from 14 residues. In germline, CDR1 is ENHRY, CDR2 SYGVKD. CDR3 protein: CAIRYNEGFNEQFF. CDR3 coding DNA: TGTGCCATCAGATACAACGAGGGGTTTAATGAGCAGTTCTTC.

The rearrangement links TRBV28 to TRBJ2-5, with D perhaps matching TRBD2 (7 bases). Germline CDR1 is MDHEN and CDR2 is SYDVKM. The CDR3 consists of 16 residues. The germline V and J ends were trimmed by 2 bases and 2 bases, with 15 bases remaining between them. The CDR3 nucleotides read TGTGCCAGCAGTTTAGGGGGAGGGGGGCTTCAAGAGACCCAGTACTTC. It specifies CASSLGGGGLQETQYF.

This clonotype has ten or more counts. This sequence joins TRBV12-3 or TRBV12-4 and TRBJ2-6; maybe TRBD1 (5 bases). Trimming left V 6 bases short and J 12 bases short, with 12 bases between. The CDR3 loop spans 12 amino acids. The CDR3 nucleotides read TGTGCCAGCAGGCTGACGGACACCGTCCTGACTTTC. It encodes CASRLTDTVLTF.

The V call is TRBV20-1, the J call TRBJ1-5, with no clear D. The V and J ends lost 6 bases and 2 bases respectively, with 14 bases between them. Germline lookup yields CDR1 DFQATT and CDR2 SNEGSKA (reference sequence). The CDR3 is made up of 14 amino acids. In DNA, the CDR3 is TGCAGTGCCGGGTCGGGTTTAGGCAATCAGCCCCAGCATTTT. It codes for CSAGSGLGNQPQHF.

This clonotype was observed a handful of times. The chain employs TRBV20-1 and TRBJ2-5; maybe TRBD1 (5 bases). The CDR3 runs to 14 residues. Trimming removed 3 bases at V and 2 bases at J, with 13 bases between. CDR1 and CDR2 from the germline V gene are DFQATT and SNEGSKA (reference sequence). The CDR3 region is CSASWQGDQETQYF. As DNA, the CDR3 is TGCAGTGCTAGTTGGCAGGGCGATCAAGAGACCCAGTACTTC.

In its sample, this clonotype was seen a few times. The V and J genes are TRBV20-1 and TRBJ1-6, with a weak D call TRBD1 (6 bases). The V gene lost 3 bases and the J gene lost 3 bases, with 15 bases spanning the gap. Germline loops: CDR1 DFQATT, CDR2 SNEGSKA (reference sequence). CDR3 length: 16 residues. CDR3 protein: CSASAPGQFYNSPLHF. DNA of the CDR3: TGCAGTGCTAGCGCCCCGGGACAATTCTATAATTCACCCCTCCACTTT.

This rearrangement joins TRBV28 to TRBJ2-1; no reliable D call. The CDR3 length is 14 residues. Trimming removed 3 bases at V and 6 bases at J, with 12 bases between. CDR1 is MDHEN and CDR2 is SYDVKM in the germline V gene. Written as DNA, the CDR3 is TGTGCCAGCAGTTTCCAGAGTAGGTTCAATGAGCAGTTCTTC. It is translated as CASSFQSRFNEQFF.

This clonotype came up many times. CDR3 loop: CASMLSGEKLFF. Written as DNA, the CDR3 is TGTGCCAGCATGCTCTCCGGGGAAAAACTGTTTTTT. V gene TRBV12-3 or TRBV12-4 combines with J gene TRBJ1-4, with D unresolved. V was pared by 7 bases and J by 8 bases, with 11 bases between. The CDR3 is made up of 12 amino acids.

The sample holds a few counts of this clonotype. The chain couples TRBV7-8 to TRBJ2-5; 8 bases agree with TRBD2. Trimming took 5 bases from V and 8 from J; bases not matched to a gene: 13. The CDR3 extends over 15 amino acids. Looked up from germline, CDR1 is SGHVS and CDR2 is FQNEAQ. CDR3 nucleotides: TGTGCCAGCAGCCTACTAGCGGTTCCTCAAAGAACCCAGTACTTC. Amino acid sequence: CASSLLAVPQRTQYF.

In its sample, this clonotype was seen a few times. V gene TRBV5-4 combines with J gene TRBJ1-2; the D is unclear. The CDR3 has 13 amino acids. Trimming removed 3 bases from V and 0 bases from J, with 6 bases in between. CDR1 is SGHNT, CDR2 YYREEE, per germline (reference sequence). CDR3 region: CASSSIPNYGYTF. Here the CDR3 DNA reads TGTGCCAGCAGCTCCATACCTAACTATGGCTACACCTTC.

The table lists this clonotype with a few counts. The chain employs TRBV6-5 and TRBJ1-3; D gene unclear. The CDR3 is 15 amino acids. The germline CDR1 and CDR2 sequences are MNHEY and SVGAGI. The germline V and J ends were trimmed by 0 bases and 1 base, with 7 bases remaining between them. CDR3 region: CASSYSPGSGNTIYF. The CDR3 DNA is TGTGCCAGCAGTTACTCGCCCGGGTCTGGAAACACCATATATTTT.

This clonotype was seen repeatedly, ten times or more. The J gene is TRBJ2-5, the V gene TRBV27; 8 bases are shared with TRBD1. This CDR3 is built from 16 residues. V lost 6 bases, J lost 2 bases, and 11 bases stayed unmatched. The germline V gene has CDR1 MNHEY and CDR2 SMNVEV (reference sequence). The CDR3, as DNA: TGTGCCAGCAGCCCCTTTCAGGGGGCCCCACAAGAGACCCAGTACTTC. This sequence encodes CASSPFQGAPQETQYF.

The chain uses TRBV20-1 and TRBJ1-5; D is uncertain. The CDR3 runs to 14 residues. Germline V gene data show CDR1 as DFQATT and CDR2 as SNEGSKA (reference sequence). The V end lost 6 bases, the J end lost 3 bases, and 15 bases lay between the germline ends. The CDR3 coding sequence is TGCAGTGCCAGACCGTCCGGATTCAATCAGCCCCAGCATTTT. It codes for CSARPSGFNQPQHF.

This clonotype was seen ten or more times. The chain couples TRBV5-5 to TRBJ2-1, with 9 bases matching TRBD1. The V gene end was trimmed by 7 bases and the J gene end by 2 bases; junction bases not matched to a gene: 19. Germline V CDR1 and CDR2: SGHKS, YYEKEE (reference sequence). This CDR3 is 19 amino acids long. The DNA of the CDR3 is TGTGCCAGCGCTTGGGCCCTCCTTCGAGACAGGGGGGCCTACAATGAGCAGTTCTTC. This encodes CASAWALLRDRGAYNEQFF.

V usage is TRBV5-1 and J usage is TRBJ1-1; D may be TRBD1 (6 bases). V was pared by 0 bases and J by 3 bases, with 12 bases between. Germline V lookup: CDR1 SGHRS, CDR2 YFSETQ. The CDR3 spans 15 residues. CDR3 residues: CASSLVGGEDTEAFF. The CDR3 region has the DNA TGCGCCAGCAGCTTGGTAGGGGGAGAGGACACTGAAGCTTTCTTT.

This chain connects TRBV7-2 to TRBJ1-2; 7 bases are shared with TRBD1. Trimming cost V 1 base and J 0 bases; bases outside gene matches: 8. Germline V gene sequence: CDR1 SGHTA, CDR2 FQGNSA. The CDR3 is made up of 17 amino acids. DNA of the CDR3: TGTGCCAGCAGCTTAGGGGGGACAGCGGCCGCTAACTATGGCTACACCTTC. Amino acids: CASSLGGTAAANYGYTF.